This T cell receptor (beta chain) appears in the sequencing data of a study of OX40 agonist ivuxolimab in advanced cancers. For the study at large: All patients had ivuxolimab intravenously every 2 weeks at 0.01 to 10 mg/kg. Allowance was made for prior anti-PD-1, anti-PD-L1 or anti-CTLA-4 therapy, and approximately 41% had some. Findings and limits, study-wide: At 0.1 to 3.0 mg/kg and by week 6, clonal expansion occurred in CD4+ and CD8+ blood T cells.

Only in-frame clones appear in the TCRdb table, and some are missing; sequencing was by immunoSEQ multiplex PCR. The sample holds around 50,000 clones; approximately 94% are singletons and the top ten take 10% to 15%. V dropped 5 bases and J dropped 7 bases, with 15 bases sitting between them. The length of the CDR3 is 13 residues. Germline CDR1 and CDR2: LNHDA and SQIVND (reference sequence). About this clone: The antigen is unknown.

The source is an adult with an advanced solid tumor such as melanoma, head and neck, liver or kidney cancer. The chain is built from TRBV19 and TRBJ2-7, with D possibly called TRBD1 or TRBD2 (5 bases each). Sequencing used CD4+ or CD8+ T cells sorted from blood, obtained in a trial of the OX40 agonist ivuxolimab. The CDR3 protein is CASSPEVGEEQYF. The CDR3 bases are TGTGCCAGTAGTCCAGAGGTAGGGGAGGAGCAGTACTTC.